Following are 14 T cell receptor beta chains from one sample sequenced in a study of T cells in Graves' hyperthyroidism and ophthalmopathy (dated by TCRdb to the late 2010s). Library construction relied on multiplex PCR. Instrument used: Illumina HiSeq 2000. Amplification of TCR beta CDR3 regions was carried out from RNA transcripts. A first-round RT-PCR of the TCR CDR3 used the HTBI primer set with the Qiagen OneStep RT-PCR kit. In TCRdb, the public reads were trimmed at Q25 with fastp and aligned with MiXCR, with productive beta chains retained. All rows with the same CDR3 protein become a single entry with the most common DNA and genes. Recorded for this sample are 350,000 to 400,000 distinct CDR3 sequences; approximately 15% of them occurred a single time. The ten largest clones represent less than 35% of the sample. Sequencing used blood. The source of these receptors is a woman aged 30 to 39 with Graves' hyperthyroidism.

The chain carries TRBV3-1 and TRBJ2-7; maybe TRBD2 (5 bases). The CDR3 loop spans 13 amino acids. The germline V gene has CDR1 LGHDT and CDR2 YNNKEL (reference sequence). V was clipped by 4 bases and J by 3 bases, with 10 bases between them. CDR3 in amino acids: CASSRQTIYEQYF. The CDR3 nucleotides read TGTGCCAGCAGCCGGCAGACTATCTACGAGCAGTACTTC.

This clonotype was counted many times. The chain carries TRBV5-5 and TRBJ2-2; TRBD1 is a possible D gene (6 bases). The V gene's germline CDR1 is SGHKS and CDR2 YYEKEE (reference sequence). This CDR3 is 16 amino acids long. V was pared by 0 bases and J by 1 base, with 10 bases between. Written as DNA, the CDR3 is TGTGCCAGCAGCTTGGTAGCAGGGGAGAACACCGGGGAGCTGTTTTTT. This gives the protein CASSLVAGENTGELFF.

This clonotype has ten or more counts. V gene TRBV7-7 combines with J gene TRBJ2-1; D is undetermined. Germline V gives CDR1 SSHAT, CDR2 FNYEAQ (reference sequence). V lost 1 base, J lost 0 bases, and 10 bases lay in between. This CDR3 region has 16 residues. The CDR3 protein is CASSLDVASSYNEQFF. As DNA, the CDR3 is TGTGCCAGCAGCTTAGACGTGGCTAGCTCCTACAATGAGCAGTTCTTC.

The gene calls are TRBV7-8 and TRBJ2-7, with D possibly matching TRBD1 (5 bases). Per the germline V gene, CDR1 is SGHVS and CDR2 is FQNEAQ. The CDR3 has 14 amino acids. V lost 0 bases and J lost 3, with 9 bases in between. The CDR3 nucleotides are TGTGCCAGCAGCTTAGCACAGGCCCTCTACGAGCAGTACTTC. As protein: CASSLAQALYEQYF.

Many counts were recorded for this clonotype. The CDR3 sequence is CASSPPASVGTRNEQFF. In DNA, the CDR3 is TGTGCCAGCAGCCCCCCGGCCAGCGTTGGTACAAGGAATGAGCAGTTCTTC. The genes are TRBV5-5 and TRBJ2-1, with D uncertain. CDR1 and CDR2 from the germline V gene are SGHKS and YYEKEE (reference sequence). V lost 4 bases to trimming and J lost 7 bases, with 24 bases between them. The CDR3 sequence is 17 residues long.

This clonotype was recorded a few times. The chain carries TRBV4-1 and TRBJ2-7; 7 bases align to TRBD2. Unmatched junction bases numbered 4, after V lost 0 bases and J lost 2 bases. Germline-derived CDR1 and CDR2 are MGHRA and YSYEKL. The CDR3 totals 15 residues. For the CDR3, the DNA is TGCGCCAGCAGCCAAGAACAGCGGGATGCCTACGAGCAGTACTTC. Amino acids: CASSQEQRDAYEQYF.

The rearrangement links TRBV19 to TRBJ2-1; D is ambiguous. The CDR3 consists of 14 residues. Trimming removed 3 bases from V and 4 bases from J, with 10 bases in between. CDR1 is LNHDA and CDR2 is SQIVND in the germline V gene (reference sequence). The CDR3 DNA follows: TGTGCCAGTAGTATTGTGGGAACTTACAATGAGCAGTTCTTC. Translated: CASSIVGTYNEQFF.

This clonotype was seen repeatedly, ten times or more. The chain combines TRBV11-2 with TRBJ2-7; 11 bases are a match to TRBD1. Germline trimming cut 6 bases from V and 5 bases from J; bases unmatched to any gene: 9. The CDR3 sequence is 15 residues long. CDR1 is SGHAT, CDR2 FQNNGV, per germline. The CDR3 DNA sequence: TGTGCCAGCAGACAAACCGGGACAGGGGGAAACGAGCAGTACTTC. It translates to CASRQTGTGGNEQYF.

This clonotype was seen repeatedly, ten times or more. The V call is TRBV12-3 or TRBV12-4, the J call TRBJ2-5; 10 positions match TRBD2. J lost 2 bases, V lost 3 bases, and 3 bases had no gene match. The CDR3 length is 15 residues. The CDR3 bases are TGTGCCAGCAGTTTGTCACTAGCGGGACAAGAGACCCAGTACTTC. Translated: CASSLSLAGQETQYF.

This clonotype was seen a handful of times. The chain joins TRBV27 to TRBJ2-6; tentative D call: TRBD2 (5 bases). This CDR3 has 13 amino acids. V was shortened by 8 bases and J by 0 bases, with 5 bases between the two germline ends. From germline, CDR1 is MNHEY and CDR2 SMNVEV (reference sequence). In DNA form, the CDR3 reads TGTGCCAGCCGGGACTCTGGGGCCAACGTCCTGACTTTC. Residues: CASRDSGANVLTF. Full variable domain (outside the CDR3, taken from reference TRBV27 and TRBJ2-6): EAQVTQNPRYLITVTGKKLTVTCSQNMNHEYMSWYRQDPGLGLRQIYYSMNVEVTDKGDVPEGYKVSRKEKRNFPLILESPSPNQTSLYFCASRDSGANVLTFGAGSRLTVL.

The gene calls are TRBV9 and TRBJ2-1; tentatively, D is TRBD1 or TRBD2 (6 bases each). The CDR3 contains 19 residues. CDR1 and CDR2 (germline): SGDLS, YYNGEE. Deletions cut 4 bases from V and 1 base from J, with 24 bases between. This chain's CDR3 is CASSSSSNLGGLSYNEQFF. The CDR3 DNA follows: TGTGCCAGCAGCTCCAGTTCAAACCTGGGGGGCTTATCCTACAATGAGCAGTTCTTC.

This clonotype was counted at least ten times. The chain carries TRBV11-2 and TRBJ2-7; TRBD1 matches at 8 bases. The V and J ends lost 6 bases and 3 bases, in that order; junction bases with no gene match: 10. CDR1 SGHAT and CDR2 FQNNGV come from the germline V gene. This CDR3 is built from 15 residues. This chain's CDR3 is CASSPRPGGNYEQYF. For the CDR3, the DNA is TGTGCCAGCAGTCCCCGTCCAGGGGGCAACTACGAGCAGTACTTC.

This clonotype was recorded many times. The genes are TRBV6-1 and TRBJ2-7; D is possibly TRBD2 (5 bases). This CDR3 has 15 amino acids. Per germline, CDR1 MNHNS and CDR2 SASEGT. Deletions cut 3 bases from V and 0 bases from J, with 12 bases between. CDR3 amino acids: CASSDPGVGSYEQYF. The CDR3 DNA follows: TGTGCCAGCAGTGACCCCGGGGTTGGCTCCTACGAGCAGTACTTC.

This clonotype was seen repeatedly, ten times or more. The chain links TRBV7-9 to TRBJ2-7; D is ambiguous. The V end lost 3 bases, the J end lost 1 base, and 10 bases lay between the germline ends. Germline CDR1 reads SEHNR; CDR2 reads FQNEAQ (reference sequence). The CDR3 totals 14 residues. CDR3: CASSFLKSSYEQYF. Here the CDR3 DNA reads TGTGCCAGCAGCTTCTTAAAATCTTCCTACGAGCAGTACTTC.